The 30 T cell receptor beta chains below were found in one sample sequenced in a study of blood T cell repertoires in COVID-19. Profiling relied on immunoSEQ multiplex PCR, and the TCRdb table lists in-frame clones only, not all of them. Altogether fewer than 300,000 clones are present, around 85% being singletons, with the ten largest covering under 3%. The material sequenced was PBMCs or T cells enriched from blood (not recorded which). These receptors were obtained from a woman aged 50 to 60 who had recovered from COVID-19.

The chain employs TRBV10-3 and TRBJ2-1; 8 nucleotides align to TRBD2. The V segment lost 1 base and the J segment 7 bases; nucleotides outside the gene matches: 12. Germline-derived CDR1 and CDR2 are ENHRY and SYGVKD. This CDR3 contains 17 residues. The CDR3 here is CAISELLAGGAGNEQFF. As DNA, the CDR3 is TGTGCCATCAGTGAGTTATTGGCGGGAGGTGCTGGGAATGAGCAGTTCTTC.

V is TRBV6-1 and J is TRBJ1-1; D may be TRBD1 (6 bases). Trimming cost V 5 bases and J 6 bases, with 13 bases left between them. The CDR3 sequence is 13 residues long. Looked up from germline, CDR1 is MNHNS and CDR2 is SASEGT. CDR3 nucleotide sequence: TGTGCCAGCAGTCGTACAGGGCTGGCTGAAGCTTTCTTT. Its translation: CASSRTGLAEAFF.

The rearrangement uses TRBV4-2 and TRBJ2-2; D might be TRBD1 (5 bases). The CDR3 loop spans 14 amino acids. Trimming took 3 bases from V and 6 from J, leaving 11 bases between them. Germline V gene sequence: CDR1 LGHNA, CDR2 YNFKEQ. DNA of the CDR3: TGTGCCAGCAGCCAGACCGTGGGGCCCGGGGAGCTGTTTTTT. As protein: CASSQTVGPGELFF.

The chain carries TRBV19 and TRBJ2-3; D not certain. CDR3 length: 14 amino acids. The V gene's germline CDR1 is LNHDA and CDR2 SQIVND (reference sequence). Trimming stripped 2 bases from V and 0 bases from J, with 6 bases between. The CDR3 bases are TGTGCCAGTAGTATACAGTCTAGCACAGATACGCAGTATTTT. This gives the protein CASSIQSSTDTQYF.

The genes are TRBV6-5 and TRBJ2-2, with D tentatively TRBD2 (5 bases). Trimming shortened V by 4 bases and J by 4 bases, and 10 bases separated the two germline ends. CDR3 length equals 14 residues. CDR1 and CDR2 from the germline V gene are MNHEY and SVGAGI. This chain's CDR3 is CASSSETSTGELFF. DNA of the CDR3: TGTGCCAGCAGTTCAGAAACTAGCACCGGGGAGCTGTTTTTT.

This clone was counted a single time. The genes are TRBV10-3 and TRBJ1-3; D call uncertain. Germline V lookup: CDR1 ENHRY, CDR2 SYGVKD. This CDR3 spans 12 amino acids. V gave up 10 bases and J gave up 2 bases, with 9 bases separating them. For the CDR3, the DNA is TGTGCCACCGTGGGCACTGGAAACACCATATATTTT. It is translated as CATVGTGNTIYF.

The gene calls are TRBV15 and TRBJ2-1; a possible D gene is TRBD2 (7 bases). This CDR3 is built from 15 residues. Germline CDR1 is LNHNV and CDR2 is YYDKDF (reference sequence). Trimming shortened V by 2 bases and J by 9 bases, and 17 bases separated the two germline ends. CDR3 coding DNA: TGTGCCACCAGCAGATCCCAAAGGGGGGGCGGTGAGCAGTTCTTC. This translates into CATSRSQRGGGEQFF. Full variable domain (outside the CDR3, taken from reference TRBV15 and TRBJ2-1): DAMVIQNPRYQVTQFGKPVTLSCSQTLNHNVMYWYQQKSSQAPKLLFHYYDKDFNNEADTPDNFQSRRPNTSFCFLDIRSPGLGDTAMYLCATSRSQRGGGEQFFGPGTRLTVL.

The chain combines TRBV7-9 with TRBJ1-1, with 11 bases identical to TRBD1. J lost 7 bases, V lost 8 bases, and 9 bases had no gene match. The CDR3 loop spans 14 amino acids. The germline gives CDR1 SEHNR, CDR2 FQNEAQ (reference sequence). In DNA, the CDR3 is TGTGCCAGCGCAGTCGGACAGGGGGCGTTTGAAGCTTTCTTT. Its protein product is CASAVGQGAFEAFF.

The chain carries TRBV12-5 and TRBJ1-1; TRBD1 might be the D (6 bases). The CDR3 extends over 13 amino acids. Trimming stripped 6 bases from V and 6 bases from J, with 14 bases between. The germline CDR1 and CDR2 sequences are LGHNT and FRNRAP. For the CDR3, the DNA is TGTGCTAGTGGGGATTGGGGGCTGCCTGAAGCTTTCTTT. Its protein product is CASGDWGLPEAFF.

The chain has TRBV19 and TRBJ1-5; D possibly corresponds to TRBD1 (6 bases). The V gene lost 5 bases and the J gene lost 3 bases, with 8 bases spanning the gap. This CDR3 contains 13 residues. Germline CDR1 is LNHDA and CDR2 is SQIVND (reference sequence). The CDR3 bases are TGTGCCAGTAGTGGACAGCACAATCAGCCCCAGCATTTT. This translates into CASSGQHNQPQHF.

The chain has TRBV20-1 and TRBJ1-1; D unclear. Trimming took off 3 bases at V and 0 bases at J, with 11 bases between the two ends. CDR3 length equals 14 residues. The germline gives CDR1 DFQATT, CDR2 SNEGSKA (reference sequence). CDR3 loop: CSASTGYMNTEAFF. CDR3 DNA: TGCAGTGCTAGTACGGGTTACATGAACACTGAAGCTTTCTTT.

The rearrangement joins TRBV6-2 or TRBV6-3 to TRBJ1-2; 11 bases fit TRBD1. The CDR3 extends over 16 amino acids. Germline V gives CDR1 MNHEY, CDR2 SVGEGT. V gave up 4 bases and J gave up 3 bases; unmatched junction bases: 7. The CDR3: CASSSLQGQGDYGYTF. CDR3 sequence (DNA): TGTGCCAGCAGTTCGCTCCAGGGACAGGGGGACTATGGCTACACCTTC.

This clone was found a few times. It is unclear where the CDR3 begins or ends on the DNA, so no DNA is shown, and the CDR3 is as TCRdb lists it. The V gene is TRBV11-2, the J gene TRBJ1-1. The germline V gene encodes CDR1 SGHAT and CDR2 FQNNGV. Both ends counted, the CDR3 spans 14 residues. CDR3 sequence reads: CASSLRAGGTEAFF.

This rearrangement joins TRBV7-8 to TRBJ2-2; 7 nucleotides line up with TRBD2. V shed 2 bases, J shed 4 bases, and the junction held 4 bases outside the gene matches. Per germline, CDR1 SGHVS and CDR2 FQNEAQ. The CDR3 loop spans 15 amino acids. The CDR3: CASSLSGAGTGELFF. For the CDR3, the DNA is TGTGCCAGCAGCTTAAGCGGGGCGGGCACCGGGGAGCTGTTTTTT.

This clone was seen just once. CDR3 bases: TGTGCCAGCAGCTTCGGGGATCAGCCCCAGCATTTT. Translated: CASSFGDQPQHF. The chain has TRBV7-9 and TRBJ1-5; D unresolved. The CDR3 runs 12 residues. V dropped 3 bases and J dropped 5 bases, with 5 bases sitting between them. The germline V gene encodes CDR1 SEHNR and CDR2 FQNEAQ (reference sequence).

The chain has TRBV5-4 and TRBJ1-6, with no clear D. In germline, CDR1 is SGHNT, CDR2 YYREEE (reference sequence). There are 16 residues in the CDR3. The germline V and J ends were trimmed by 0 bases and 6 bases, with 13 bases remaining between them. The CDR3 DNA reads TGTGCCAGCAGCTTGGATCTGGGAGGGAGTAATTCACCCCTCCACTTT. This encodes CASSLDLGGSNSPLHF.

This clone came up a few times. The rearrangement uses TRBV12-3 or TRBV12-4 and TRBJ2-1; possible D gene TRBD1, 5 bases. This CDR3 is 13 amino acids long. The ends were cut back, 3 bases at V and 5 bases at J, with 8 bases in the middle. The CDR3 coding sequence is TGTGCCAGCAGTTTGAGACAGCACAATGAGCAGTTCTTC. Its translation: CASSLRQHNEQFF.

The V call is TRBV6-1, the J call TRBJ1-2; D is unclear. The germline V gene has CDR1 MNHNS and CDR2 SASEGT. This CDR3 has 16 residues. The ends were cut back, 0 bases at V and 0 bases at J, with 11 bases in the middle. The CDR3 DNA reads TGTGCCAGCAGTGAAGCTGCGGGCCTAGCTAACTATGGCTACACCTTC. Translating gives CASSEAAGLANYGYTF.

CDR3 protein: CASSPVPEKLFF. The CDR3 DNA is TGTGCCAGCAGCCCGGTACCCGAAAAACTGTTTTTT. V is TRBV11-1 and J is TRBJ1-4, with D hard to call. In germline, CDR1 is SGHAT, CDR2 FQDESV (reference sequence). Trimming took 5 bases from V and 8 from J, leaving 9 bases between them. CDR3 length: 12 residues.

This clone is a singleton in its sample. The chain employs TRBV4-2 and TRBJ2-5; 7 bases fit TRBD2. The CDR3 loop spans 16 amino acids. J gave up 1 base and V 1 base, and 6 bases lay outside the gene matches. Germline loops: CDR1 LGHNA, CDR2 YNFKEQ. The CDR3 is CASSQVSSGTQETQYF. The DNA for the CDR3 is TGTGCCAGCAGCCAAGTTTCTAGCGGAACCCAAGAGACCCAGTACTTC.

CDR3 amino acids: CASSPRVSPDGYTF. The CDR3 bases are TGTGCCAGCTCGCCCCGGGTCTCTCCTGATGGCTACACCTTC. The J gene is TRBJ1-2, the V gene TRBV18; D unclear. Trimming removed 6 bases at V and 6 bases at J, with 17 bases between. The CDR3 has 14 residues. Germline loops: CDR1 KGHSH, CDR2 LQKENI.

This chain links TRBV10-2 with TRBJ2-7; D not resolved. The germline V and J ends were trimmed by 5 bases and 0 bases, with 2 bases remaining between them. CDR1 is WSHSY, CDR2 SAAADI, per germline. The CDR3 has 11 residues. The CDR3 region has the DNA TGCGCCAGCAGTCTCTCCTACGAGCAGTACTTC. The encoded protein is CASSLSYEQYF.

V usage is TRBV9 and J usage is TRBJ1-4; no definite D call. This CDR3 is built from 15 residues. Germline CDR1 SGDLS, CDR2 YYNGEE. V was shortened by 4 bases and J by 0 bases, with 10 bases between the two germline ends. The CDR3 spells CASSLTSATNEKLFF. The CDR3 DNA reads TGTGCCAGCAGCCTAACTAGTGCAACTAATGAAAAACTGTTTTTT.

The CDR3 DNA is TGTGCCTGGAGTCCCCACAGGGAAAGGGAGCAGTACTTC. Amino acids: CAWSPHREREQYF. The chain is built from TRBV30 and TRBJ2-7, with D possibly matching TRBD1 (6 bases). This CDR3 is built from 13 residues. V lost 2 bases, J lost 7 bases, and 15 bases lay in between. CDR1 is GTSNPN and CDR2 is SVGIG in the germline V gene (reference sequence).

CDR3 sequence: CASSLDRVLNEQFF. The CDR3 DNA follows: TGTGCCAGCAGTTTAGACAGGGTCCTTAATGAGCAGTTCTTC. This chain joins TRBV28 and TRBJ2-1; 7 nucleotides align to TRBD1. V dropped 2 bases and J dropped 7; count of bases not matched to a gene: 5. This CDR3 has 14 amino acids. From germline, CDR1 is MDHEN and CDR2 SYDVKM.

The chain links TRBV12-3 or TRBV12-4 to TRBJ1-1, with D unclear. The V end was cut by 7 bases, the J end by 0 bases, with 9 bases between. The CDR3 extends over 13 amino acids. CDR3 nucleotides: TGTGCCAGCACCGCGAGTATGAACACTGAAGCTTTCTTT. Amino acid sequence: CASTASMNTEAFF.

The rearrangement joins TRBV4-1 to TRBJ2-7, with D unclear. Looked up from germline, CDR1 is MGHRA and CDR2 is YSYEKL. This CDR3 spans 13 amino acids. The V end lost 4 bases, the J end lost 3 bases, and 10 bases lay between the germline ends. DNA for the CDR3: TGCGCCAGCAGCCGAAACCTCGGCTACGAGCAGTACTTC. This translates into CASSRNLGYEQYF.

The chain uses TRBV19 and TRBJ1-1, with D unresolved. With 8 bases removed from V and 1 base from J, the gap between germline ends came to 8 bases. Germline CDR1 is LNHDA and CDR2 is SQIVND (reference sequence). The CDR3 covers 12 residues. This CDR3 reads CASGGQNTEAFF. The CDR3 coding sequence is TGTGCCAGTGGAGGTCAGAACACTGAAGCTTTCTTT. Full variable domain (remainder filled in from reference TRBV19 and TRBJ1-1): DGGITQSPKYLFRKEGQNVTLSCEQNLNHDAMYWYRQDPGQGLRLIYYSQIVNDFQKGDIAEGYSVSREKKESFPLTVTSAQKNPTAFYLCASGGQNTEAFFGQGTRLTVV.

The chain is built from TRBV2 and TRBJ2-7; the match to TRBD1 covers 10 bases. The CDR3 runs 16 residues. The V gene end was trimmed by 7 bases and the J gene end by 1 base; junction bases not matched to a gene: 10. Germline V lookup: CDR1 SNHLY, CDR2 FYNNEI. CDR3 amino acids: CASKLGPGQGSYEQYF. Here the CDR3 DNA reads TGTGCCAGCAAGTTGGGGCCGGGACAGGGGTCCTACGAGCAGTACTTC.

The genes are TRBV6-5 and TRBJ2-7; TRBD1 matches at 9 bases. J was trimmed by 5 bases and V by 5 bases; bases with no gene match: 10. The CDR3 is made up of 15 amino acids. Germline V CDR1 and CDR2: MNHEY, SVGAGI. This chain's CDR3 is CASSRPGQGIHEQYF. The DNA for the CDR3 is TGTGCCAGCAGTAGACCGGGACAGGGAATCCACGAGCAGTACTTC.